This T cell receptor (beta chain) was recorded in a study of CD8+CD57+ T cells in acquired aplastic anemia. Study at large: The DNA of sorted CD4+ and CD8+ cells averaged roughly 3.2 ug. Healthy donors averaged roughly 11 million reads for CD4+ cells. General study results and limits: Comparison of patients with controls identified twenty-nine shared CD8+ CDR3 sequences.

Ten or more counts support this clonotype. Its antigen is undetermined. Genomic DNA served as template for TCR beta VDJ and CDR3 profiling. Each CDR3 protein is one row after TCRdb ran MiXCR on the reads. This table has 190,000 or so distinct CDR3 sequences, over 60% appearing once. V lost 0 bases, J lost 2 bases, and 9 bases lay in between. CDR3 length equals 14 residues. Germline loops: CDR1 SGDLS, CDR2 YYNGEE. Sequenced sample: sorted CD4+, CD8+, or CD8+CD57+ T cells (not recorded which) from PBMCs. V usage is TRBV9 and J usage is TRBJ2-7, with D possibly TRBD2 on 5 matching bases. This TCR was recovered from a human donor in good health. CDR3 sequence: CASSVAGGTYEQYF. The CDR3 DNA reads TGTGCCAGCAGCGTAGCTGGAGGAACCTACGAGCAGTACTTC.